This T cell receptor beta chain derives from a study of OX40 agonist ivuxolimab in advanced cancers. Looking at the study overall: Head and neck, renal cell, melanoma or hepatocellular carcinoma were the cancers that dose-escalation patients had.

Here immunoSEQ multiplex PCR was the method, and the copy in TCRdb shows in-frame clones only, minus some. The profile shows around 100,000 clones, just over 90% of them singletons. CDR3 length: 15 amino acids. This sequence joins TRBV21-1 and TRBJ1-2. TRBV21-1 is flagged as a pseudogene. This receptor was obtained from an adult with an advanced solid tumor such as melanoma, head and neck, liver or kidney cancer. Specimen: CD4+ or CD8+ T cells sorted from blood, collected in a trial of the OX40 agonist ivuxolimab. DNA of the CDR3: TGTGCCAGCAGCAAAGGGGGGAATACTAACTATGGCTACACCTTC. Amino acids: CASSKGGNTNYGYTF.